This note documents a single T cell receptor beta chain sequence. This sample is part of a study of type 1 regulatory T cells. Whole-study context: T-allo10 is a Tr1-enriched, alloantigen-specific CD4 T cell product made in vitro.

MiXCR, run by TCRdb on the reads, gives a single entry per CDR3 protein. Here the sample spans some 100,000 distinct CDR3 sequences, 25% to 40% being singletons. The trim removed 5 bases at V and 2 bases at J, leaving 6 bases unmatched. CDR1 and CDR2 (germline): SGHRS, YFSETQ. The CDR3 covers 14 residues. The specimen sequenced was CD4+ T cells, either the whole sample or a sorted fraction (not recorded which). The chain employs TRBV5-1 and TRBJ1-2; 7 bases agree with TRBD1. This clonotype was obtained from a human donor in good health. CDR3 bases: TGCGCCAGCAGGGATAGGACAGGAAACTATGGCTACACCTTC. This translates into CASRDRTGNYGYTF.